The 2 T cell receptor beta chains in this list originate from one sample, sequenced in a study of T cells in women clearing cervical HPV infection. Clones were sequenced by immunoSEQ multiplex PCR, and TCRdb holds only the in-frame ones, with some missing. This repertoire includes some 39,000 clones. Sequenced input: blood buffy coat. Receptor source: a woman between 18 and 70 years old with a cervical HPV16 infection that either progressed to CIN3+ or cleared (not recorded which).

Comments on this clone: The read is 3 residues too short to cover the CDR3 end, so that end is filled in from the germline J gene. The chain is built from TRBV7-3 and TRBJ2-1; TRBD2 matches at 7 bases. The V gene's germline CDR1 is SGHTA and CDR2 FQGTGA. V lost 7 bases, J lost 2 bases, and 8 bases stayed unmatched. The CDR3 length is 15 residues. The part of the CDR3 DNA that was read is TGTGCCAGCACCCCAACTAGCGCGACCTACAATGAG. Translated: CASTPTSATYNE. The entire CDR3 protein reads CASTPTSATYNEQFF.

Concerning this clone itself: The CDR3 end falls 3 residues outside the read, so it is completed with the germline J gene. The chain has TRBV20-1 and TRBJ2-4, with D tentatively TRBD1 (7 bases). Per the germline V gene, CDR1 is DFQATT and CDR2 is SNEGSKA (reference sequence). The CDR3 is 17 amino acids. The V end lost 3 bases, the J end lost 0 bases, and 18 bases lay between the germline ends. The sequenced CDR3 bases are TGCAGTGCTAGCGGCCAGGGGGGAAGCCTAGCCAAAAACATT. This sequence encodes CSASGQGGSLAKNI. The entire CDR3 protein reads CSASGQGGSLAKNIQYF.